This T cell receptor beta chain came from a study of regulatory T cells in long-lasting Graves disease. Across the study: Graves' patients diagnosed newly had used antithyroid drugs under 3 months.

Combining iRepertoire HTBI primers with Arm-PCR of CDR3 regions, the authors built TCR beta libraries. Using its own MiXCR run on the multiplex PCR reads, TCRdb lists one record per CDR3 protein. Of about 200,000 distinct CDR3 sequences in the sample, around 16% were seen once. Time point here: newly diagnosed GD, antithyroid drugs for less than 3 months. Preparation of the TCR library used RNA extracted from PBMCs. It was American Thyroid Association guidelines that determined Graves' disease diagnosis. In this cohort, patients came from an endocrinology department located in Xi'an, China. A roughly 10-milliliter sample of peripheral blood was drawn into EDTA tubes. The length of the CDR3 is 17 residues. Germline CDR1 MNHEY, CDR2 SMNVEV (reference sequence). V shed 5 bases, J shed 2 bases, and the junction held 6 bases outside the gene matches.

The chain combines TRBV27 with TRBJ2-3, with TRBD2 matching 14 bases. Sequences were derived from peripheral blood mononuclear cells (PBMCs), sampled at new diagnosis, from a patient treated with antithyroid drugs. This clonotype was sampled from a female donor with Graves disease. As DNA, the CDR3 is TGTGCCAGCAGTCGGGGACTAGCGGGAGTTGTCACAGATACGCAGTATTTT. Translation gives CASSRGLAGVVTDTQYF.